This TCR beta chain was recorded in a study of blood T cells in healthy people across ages. Combining a sample-barcoded 5' primer with a J-beta primer mix, a second PCR ran for roughly 7 to 12 cycles. In TCRdb, the 5' RACE reads were re-called with MiXCR into one record per CDR3 protein. The table has about 720,000 distinct CDR3 sequences, 22% seen once. In this sample, this clonotype turned up a few times. V was pared by 2 bases and J by 6 bases, with 16 bases of the junction left unmatched. CDR3 length equals 18 residues. The receptor's source is a man aged 65 to 85 in good health. This chain joins TRBV12-3 or TRBV12-4 and TRBJ2-3; 8 nucleotides align to TRBD2. Material: blood. This chain's CDR3 is CASSLKREPRKGSDTQYF. CDR3 DNA sequence: TGTGCCAGCAGTTTAAAGCGGGAGCCTCGCAAAGGGTCGGATACGCAGTATTTT.